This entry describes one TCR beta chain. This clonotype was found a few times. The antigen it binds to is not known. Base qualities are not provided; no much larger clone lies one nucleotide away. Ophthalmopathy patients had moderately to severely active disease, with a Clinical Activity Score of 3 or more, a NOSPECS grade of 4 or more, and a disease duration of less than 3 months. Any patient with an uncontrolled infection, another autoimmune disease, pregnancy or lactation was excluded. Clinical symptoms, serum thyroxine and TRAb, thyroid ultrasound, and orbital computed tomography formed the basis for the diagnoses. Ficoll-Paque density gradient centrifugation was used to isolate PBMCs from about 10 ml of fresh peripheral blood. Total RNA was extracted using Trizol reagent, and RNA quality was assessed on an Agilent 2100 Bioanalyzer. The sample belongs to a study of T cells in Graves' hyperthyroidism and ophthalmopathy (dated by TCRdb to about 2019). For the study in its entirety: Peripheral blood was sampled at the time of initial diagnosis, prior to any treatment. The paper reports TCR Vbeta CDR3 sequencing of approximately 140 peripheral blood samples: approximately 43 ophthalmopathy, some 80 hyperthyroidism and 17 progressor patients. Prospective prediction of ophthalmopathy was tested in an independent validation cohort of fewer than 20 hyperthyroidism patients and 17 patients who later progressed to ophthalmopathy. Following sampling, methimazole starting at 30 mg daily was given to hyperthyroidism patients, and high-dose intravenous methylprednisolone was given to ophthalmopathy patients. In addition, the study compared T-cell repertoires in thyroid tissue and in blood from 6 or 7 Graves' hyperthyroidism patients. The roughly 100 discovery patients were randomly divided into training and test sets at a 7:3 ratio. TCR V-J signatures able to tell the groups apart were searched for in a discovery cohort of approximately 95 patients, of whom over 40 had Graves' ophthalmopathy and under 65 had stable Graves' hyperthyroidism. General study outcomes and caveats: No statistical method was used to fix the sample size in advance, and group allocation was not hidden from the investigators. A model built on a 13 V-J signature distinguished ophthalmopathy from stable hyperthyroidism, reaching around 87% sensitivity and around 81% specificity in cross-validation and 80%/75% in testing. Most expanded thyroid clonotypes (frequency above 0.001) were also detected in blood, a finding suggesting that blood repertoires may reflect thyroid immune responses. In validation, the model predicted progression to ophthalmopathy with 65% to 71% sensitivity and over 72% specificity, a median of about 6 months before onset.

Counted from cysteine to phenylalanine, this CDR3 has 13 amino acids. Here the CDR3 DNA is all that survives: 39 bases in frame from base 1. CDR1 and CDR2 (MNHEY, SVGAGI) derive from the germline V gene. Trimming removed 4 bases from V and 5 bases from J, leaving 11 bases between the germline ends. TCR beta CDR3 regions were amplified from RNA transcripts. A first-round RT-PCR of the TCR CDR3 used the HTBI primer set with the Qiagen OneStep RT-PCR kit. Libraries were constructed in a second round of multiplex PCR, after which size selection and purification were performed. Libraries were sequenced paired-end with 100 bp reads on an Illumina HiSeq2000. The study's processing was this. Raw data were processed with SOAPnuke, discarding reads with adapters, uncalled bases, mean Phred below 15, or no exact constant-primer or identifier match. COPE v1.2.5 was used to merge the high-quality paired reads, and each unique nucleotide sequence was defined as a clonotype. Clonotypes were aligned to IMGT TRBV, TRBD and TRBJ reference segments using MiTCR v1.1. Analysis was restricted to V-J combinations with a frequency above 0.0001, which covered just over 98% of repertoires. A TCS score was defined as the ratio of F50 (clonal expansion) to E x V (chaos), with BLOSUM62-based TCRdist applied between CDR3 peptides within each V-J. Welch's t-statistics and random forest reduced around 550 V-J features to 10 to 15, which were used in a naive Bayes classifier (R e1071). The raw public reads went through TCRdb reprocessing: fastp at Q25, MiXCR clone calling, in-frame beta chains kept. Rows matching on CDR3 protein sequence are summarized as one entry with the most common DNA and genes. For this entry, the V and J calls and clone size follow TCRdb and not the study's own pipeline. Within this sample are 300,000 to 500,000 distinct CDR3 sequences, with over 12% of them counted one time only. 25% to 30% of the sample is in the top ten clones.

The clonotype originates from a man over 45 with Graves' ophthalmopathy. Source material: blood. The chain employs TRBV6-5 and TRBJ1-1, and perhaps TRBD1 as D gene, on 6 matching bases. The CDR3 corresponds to CASSWGGSTEAFF. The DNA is TGTGCCAGCAGTTGGGGGGGCTCGACTGAAGCTTTCTTT.